This entry describes one T cell receptor beta chain. CDR1 is MGHRA and CDR2 is YSYEKL in the germline V gene. The CDR3 spans 15 residues. V lost 1 base, J lost 5 bases, and 14 bases lay in between. The sample belongs to a study of blood T cell repertoires in COVID-19. For the study at large: The United States, Italy and Spain were the sources of the acute and convalescent COVID-19 samples. Nucleic acid was either cDNA or gDNA, and it came from T cells, B-cell-depleted T cells, or PBMCs.

In the authors' methods: Amplification from reference gene primers served as the basis for estimated nucleated cell counts. Generated by immunoSEQ multiplex PCR, the TCRdb table keeps only in-frame clones and is missing some. Clonal size and the V and J genes are those of that table, whereas D and trimming came from the DNA. The sample yields 110,000 to 150,000 clones, around 80% seen once. The sample comprised peripheral blood. This chain uses TRBV4-1 with TRBJ1-2, with D possibly being TRBD1 (5 bases). This receptor was identified in an older man who had recovered from COVID-19. The CDR3 DNA sequence: TGCGCCAGCAGCCAAGTTTTCAGGGAGGTGTATGGCTACACCTTC. Encoded protein: CASSQVFREVYGYTF.